The sequence of this T cell receptor beta chain was determined in a study of tumor-infiltrating lymphocytes in primary liver carcinoma. For the study at large: Patients, male and female, were 30 to 69 years old. Samples yielded about 3.5 to 7.5 million productive TCRbeta reads, similar across tissue types.

Germline V CDR1 and CDR2: MNHNS, SASEGT. The CDR3 is made up of 15 amino acids, end residues included. A word on this clonotype: The limits of the CDR3 on the DNA are not certain, so only TCRdb's listed CDR3 is given.

Scientists recovered RNA and DNA together from roughly 20-30 mg of unsorted bulk tissue. Surgeons treated the primary liver carcinoma of the patients by surgical resection. The patients lived with chronic HBV infection and had not yet received any treatment. Synthesis of TCR beta cDNA was carried out from 500 ng total RNA with a constant-region primer. Sequencing libraries for TCR beta derived from three nested multiplex PCR rounds that used slightly modified ARM-PCR. Amplification in the first two PCR rounds was performed using TRBV1-TRBV30 forward primers and a C-beta reverse primer for 9 to 11 cycles each. TCRdb called the multiplex PCR reads again in MiXCR, with one record for every CDR3 protein. This table has roughly 78,000 distinct CDR3 sequences, over 55% appearing once.

This rearrangement joins TRBV6-1 to TRBJ2-7; the table names TRBD1, a call not compared with the DNA. The sequenced sample consisted of liver tumor tissue from sampling region 4. Described subset: tumor region T4, right-lateral pole. The clonotype originates from a woman aged 60-70 years with primary liver carcinoma and hepatitis B virus infection. CDR3 sequence: CVSTFGQGAGYEQYF.